Below, 4 T cell receptor beta chains from the same sample are listed, as sequenced in a study of vaccination effects on CD4 cells after COVID-19. TCRdb's table, derived via immunoSEQ multiplex PCR, lists solely in-frame clones and lacks some. The sample carries about 45,000 clones, roughly four fifths recorded once. Expansion of antigen-specific CD4+ T cells with viral peptide pools was carried out by the ViraFEST assay before sequencing. With 10 days of culture completed, CD4+ T cells were isolated. This person's SARS-CoV-2 infection, confirmed by PCR, occurred between March and December 2020. No antigen has been assigned to these receptors. This specimen consisted of CD4+ T cells from PBMCs cultured with a peptide pool, obtained before COVID-19 vaccination. These receptors all stem from a human donor who had a prior SARS-CoV-2 infection.

This chain connects TRBV6-2 or TRBV6-3 to TRBJ2-3; no reliable D call. V dropped 4 bases and J dropped 0 bases, with 14 bases sitting between them. The CDR3 runs to 16 residues. Germline V CDR1 and CDR2: MNHEY, SVGEGT. The CDR3 DNA sequence: TGTGCCAGCAGTTGGTCATCATCCTATAGCACAGATACGCAGTATTTT. Translating it yields CASSWSSSYSTDTQYF.

The J gene is TRBJ1-1, the V gene TRBV30, with a weak D call TRBD1 (5 bases). V lost 3 bases to trimming and J lost 4 bases, with 15 bases between them. Per the germline V gene, CDR1 is GTSNPN and CDR2 is SVGIG (reference sequence). The CDR3 consists of 14 residues. CDR3 amino acids: CAWRRHAGGTEAFF. CDR3 sequence (DNA): TGTGCCTGGAGGAGACATGCCGGGGGCACTGAAGCTTTCTTT.

J is TRBJ1-3 and V is TRBV7-8, with D uncertain. Trimming removed 2 bases from V and 1 base from J, with 15 bases in between. CDR3 length equals 17 residues. Per the germline V gene, CDR1 is SGHVS and CDR2 is FQNEAQ. CDR3 sequence reads: CASSLRQLRASGNTIYF. The CDR3 coding sequence is TGTGCCAGCAGCTTAAGGCAGCTAAGGGCGTCTGGAAACACCATATATTTT.

J is TRBJ1-5 and V is TRBV30; D is unresolved. The CDR3 has 17 residues. Germline CDR1 and CDR2: GTSNPN and SVGIG (reference sequence). Trimming left V 1 base short and J 0 bases short, with 16 bases between. The CDR3 protein is CAWSESTLSYSNQPQHF. Written as DNA, the CDR3 is TGTGCCTGGAGTGAGTCGACCCTTTCTTATAGCAATCAGCCCCAGCATTTT.